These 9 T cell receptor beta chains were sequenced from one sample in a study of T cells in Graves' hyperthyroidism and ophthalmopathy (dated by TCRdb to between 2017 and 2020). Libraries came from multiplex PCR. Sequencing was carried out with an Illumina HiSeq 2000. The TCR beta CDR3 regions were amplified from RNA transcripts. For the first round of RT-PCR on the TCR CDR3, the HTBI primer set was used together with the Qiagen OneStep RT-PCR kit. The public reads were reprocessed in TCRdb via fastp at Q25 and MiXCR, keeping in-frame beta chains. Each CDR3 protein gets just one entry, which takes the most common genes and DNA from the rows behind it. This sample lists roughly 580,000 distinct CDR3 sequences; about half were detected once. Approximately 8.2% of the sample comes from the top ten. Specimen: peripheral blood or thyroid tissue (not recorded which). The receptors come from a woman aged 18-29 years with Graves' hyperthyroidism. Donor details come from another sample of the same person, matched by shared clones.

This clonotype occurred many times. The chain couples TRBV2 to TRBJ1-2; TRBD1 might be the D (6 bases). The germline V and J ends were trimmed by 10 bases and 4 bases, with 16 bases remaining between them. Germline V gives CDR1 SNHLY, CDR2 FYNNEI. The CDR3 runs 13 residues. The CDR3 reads CANKDSYPYGYTF. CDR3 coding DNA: TGTGCCAACAAGGACAGCTATCCCTATGGCTACACCTTC.

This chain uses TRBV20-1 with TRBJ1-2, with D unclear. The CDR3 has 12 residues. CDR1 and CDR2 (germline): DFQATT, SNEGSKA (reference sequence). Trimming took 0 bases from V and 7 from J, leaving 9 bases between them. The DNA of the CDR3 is TGCAGTGCTAGAGATTCAGGTTTTGGCTACACCTTC. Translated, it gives CSARDSGFGYTF.

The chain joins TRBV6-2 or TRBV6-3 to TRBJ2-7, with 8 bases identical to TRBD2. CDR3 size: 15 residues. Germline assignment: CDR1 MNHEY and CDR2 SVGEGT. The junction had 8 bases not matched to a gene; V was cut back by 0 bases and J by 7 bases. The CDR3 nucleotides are TGTGCCAGCAGTTACTCGAGCCTAGCGGGTGGTGAGCAGTACTTC. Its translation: CASSYSSLAGGEQYF.

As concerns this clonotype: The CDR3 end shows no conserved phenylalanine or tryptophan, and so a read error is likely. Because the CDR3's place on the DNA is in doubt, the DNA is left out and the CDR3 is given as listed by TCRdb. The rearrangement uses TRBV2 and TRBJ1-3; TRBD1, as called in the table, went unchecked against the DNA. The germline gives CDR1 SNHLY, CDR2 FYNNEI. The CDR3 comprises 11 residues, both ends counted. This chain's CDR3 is CASSSYRDRGT.

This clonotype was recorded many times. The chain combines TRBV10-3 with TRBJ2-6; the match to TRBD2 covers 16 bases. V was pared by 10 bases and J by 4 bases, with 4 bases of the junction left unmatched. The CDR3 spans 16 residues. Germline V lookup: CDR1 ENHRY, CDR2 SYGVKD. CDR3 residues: CASGTSGRAGANVLTF. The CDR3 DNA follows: TGTGCCAGCGGGACTAGCGGGAGGGCAGGGGCCAACGTCCTGACTTTC.

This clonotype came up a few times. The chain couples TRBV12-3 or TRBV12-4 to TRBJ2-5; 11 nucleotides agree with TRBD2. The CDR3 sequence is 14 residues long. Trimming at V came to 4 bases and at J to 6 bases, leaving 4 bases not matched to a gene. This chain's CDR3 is CASSSTSGRKTQYF. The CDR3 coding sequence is TGTGCCAGCAGTTCCACTAGCGGGAGAAAGACCCAGTACTTC.

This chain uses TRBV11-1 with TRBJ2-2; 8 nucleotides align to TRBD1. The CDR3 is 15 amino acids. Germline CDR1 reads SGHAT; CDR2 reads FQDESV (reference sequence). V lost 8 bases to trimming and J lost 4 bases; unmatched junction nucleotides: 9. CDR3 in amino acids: CASRTTGASTGELFF. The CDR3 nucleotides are TGTGCCAGCCGAACGACAGGGGCGAGCACCGGGGAGCTGTTTTTT. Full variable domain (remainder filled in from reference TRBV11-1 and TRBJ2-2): EAEVAQSPRYKITEKSQAVAFWCDPISGHATLYWYRQILGQGPELLVQFQDESVVDDSQLPKDRFSAERLKGVDSTLKIQPAELGDSAMYLCASRTTGASTGELFFGEGSRLTVL.

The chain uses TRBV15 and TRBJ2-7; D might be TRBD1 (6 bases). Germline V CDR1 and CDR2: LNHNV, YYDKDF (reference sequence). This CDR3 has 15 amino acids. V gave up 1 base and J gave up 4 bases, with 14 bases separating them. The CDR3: CATSRGQGSLYEQYF. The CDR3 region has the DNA TGTGCCACCAGCAGAGGGCAGGGGTCTTTATACGAGCAGTACTTC.

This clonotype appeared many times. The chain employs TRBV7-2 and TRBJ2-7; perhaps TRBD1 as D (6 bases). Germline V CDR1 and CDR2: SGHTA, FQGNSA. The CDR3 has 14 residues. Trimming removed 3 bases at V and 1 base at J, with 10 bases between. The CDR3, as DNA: TGTGCCAGCAGCTTGGGTGGACAGTCCTACGAGCAGTACTTC. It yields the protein CASSLGGQSYEQYF.